This passage covers 28 T cell receptor beta chains from one sample sequenced in a study of T-cell memory formation after mild COVID-19. MiXCR was run by TCRdb on the 5' RACE reads, yielding one entry per CDR3 protein. The table records approximately 300,000 distinct CDR3 sequences, about a sixth of them present only once. The sample comprised PBMCs or a T cell subset sorted from them (not recorded which). The origin of the receptors is a man between 18 and 29 years old who had mild COVID-19 (a few samples of this study predate the infection). Cell type and time point are not known.

This clonotype was seen a handful of times. The V gene is TRBV25-1, the J gene TRBJ2-2; D gene unclear. Germline V gene sequence: CDR1 MGHDK, CDR2 SYGVNS. The CDR3 is 12 amino acids. Trimming stripped 5 bases from V and 5 bases from J, with 6 bases between. The CDR3 DNA reads TGTGCCAGCAGTCGATGGACCGGGGAGCTGTTTTTT. It translates to CASSRWTGELFF.

CDR3 sequence reads: CASSYGPAGSNQPQHF. CDR3 nucleotide sequence: TGTGCCAGCAGTTACGGGCCGGCAGGTAGCAATCAGCCCCAGCATTTT. This chain uses TRBV6-2 or TRBV6-3 with TRBJ1-5; D is unclear. Looked up from germline, CDR1 is MNHEY and CDR2 is SVGEGT. Trimming took 2 bases from V and 0 from J, leaving 11 bases between them. The CDR3 spans 16 residues.

This clonotype has just a few counts. The chain has TRBV11-2 and TRBJ2-1; D might be TRBD2 (6 bases). V was shortened by 7 bases and J by 15 bases, with 19 bases between the two germline ends. Germline assignment: CDR1 SGHAT and CDR2 FQNNGV. There are 12 residues in the CDR3. The CDR3 protein is CASTPRLERRFF. DNA of the CDR3: TGTGCCAGCACCCCCCGACTAGAGAGGCGGTTCTTC. The complete variable domain, with remaining parts taken from reference TRBV11-2 and TRBJ2-1, reads EAGVAQSPRYKIIEKRQSVAFWCNPISGHATLYWYQQILGQGPKLLIQFQNNGVVDDSQLPKDRFSAERLKGVDSTLKIQPAKLEDSAVYLCASTPRLERRFFGPGTRLTVL.

This sequence joins TRBV30 and TRBJ2-3; tentatively, D is TRBD1 or TRBD2 (6 bases each). The CDR3 covers 11 residues. V lost 1 base and J lost 10, with 9 bases in between. Germline loops: CDR1 GTSNPN, CDR2 SVGIG (reference sequence). CDR3 DNA sequence: TGTGCCTGGAGTGGGAGGGGGGCGCAGTATTTT. It specifies CAWSGRGAQYF.

This clonotype showed up just a few times. The V and J genes are TRBV4-1 and TRBJ2-6, with 8 bases aligning to TRBD1. The junction had 6 bases not matched to a gene; V was cut back by 5 bases and J by 0 bases. The CDR3 sequence is 17 residues long. CDR1 is MGHRA, CDR2 YSYEKL, per germline. The CDR3 is CASSTGTGSSGANVLTF. The CDR3 coding sequence is TGCGCCAGCAGCACCGGGACAGGCAGCTCTGGGGCCAACGTCCTGACTTTC.

In regard to this clonotype: The junction does not match germline at one end; this may be a read error. The chain employs TRBV4-1 and TRBJ2-1, with TRBD2 identical over 11 bases. There are 16 residues in the CDR3. Germline V lookup: CDR1 MGHRA, CDR2 YSYEKL. The CDR3 DNA reads TGCGCCAGCAGCCAAGAGGATAGCGGGGGGGCAGATGAGGAGTTCTTC. Translation: CASSQEDSGGADEEFF.

This clonotype was recorded a few times. The chain is built from TRBV6-2 or TRBV6-3 and TRBJ2-7, with D hard to call. Trimming took 4 bases from V and 2 from J, leaving 9 bases between them. CDR1 is MNHEY and CDR2 is SVGEGT in the germline V gene. This CDR3 spans 13 amino acids. CDR3 residues: CASSWTLAYEQYV. As DNA, the CDR3 is TGTGCCAGCAGTTGGACCCTAGCCTACGAGCAGTACGTC.

The chain uses TRBV5-1 and TRBJ2-2; 14 positions agree with TRBD2. This CDR3 is built from 18 residues. The germline V gene has CDR1 SGHRS and CDR2 YFSETQ. Trimming took 6 bases from V and 0 from J; bases not matched to a gene: 7. In DNA form, the CDR3 reads TGCGCCAGCACCTCAGGGACTAGCGGGGGCCCGAACACCGGGGAGCTGTTTTTT. This codes for CASTSGTSGGPNTGELFF. Based on the CDR3 plus reference TRBV5-1 and TRBJ2-2, the full variable domain is KAGVTQTPRYLIKTRGQQVTLSCSPISGHRSVSWYQQTPGQGLQFLFEYFSETQRNKGNFPGRFSGRQFSNSRSEMNVSTLELGDSALYLCASTSGTSGGPNTGELFFGEGSRLTVL.

Only a few counts were recorded for this clonotype. J is TRBJ2-7 and V is TRBV4-1; D might be TRBD2 (5 bases). From germline, CDR1 is MGHRA and CDR2 YSYEKL. V shed 1 base and J shed 7 bases, with 14 bases lying between them. This CDR3 has 14 amino acids. The CDR3 DNA sequence: TGCGCCAGCAGCCAAGTGAGAGGGCCCTGGGAGCAGTACTTC. Translating it yields CASSQVRGPWEQYF.

The chain joins TRBV20-1 to TRBJ2-3; D is undetermined. The ends were cut back, 2 bases at V and 6 bases at J, with 21 bases in the middle. Germline V gene lookup returns CDR1 DFQATT and CDR2 SNEGSKA (reference sequence). This CDR3 is 16 amino acids long. For the CDR3, the DNA is TGCAGTGCTAGACCCCCTCGTTTCGGCAGCGCGGATACGCAGTATTTT. This gives the protein CSARPPRFGSADTQYF.

This clonotype has more than one count but fewer than ten. The CDR3 loop is CSAKAEILYEQYV. CDR3 bases: TGCAGTGCCAAGGCAGAGATACTCTACGAGCAGTACGTC. This chain joins TRBV20-1 and TRBJ2-7; D not resolved. The CDR3 spans 13 residues. With 6 bases removed from V and 3 bases from J, the gap between germline ends came to 15 bases. CDR1 and CDR2 from the germline V gene are DFQATT and SNEGSKA (reference sequence).

This clonotype was counted between two and nine times. This chain joins TRBV4-3 and TRBJ2-4; 8 bases match TRBD1. CDR3 length: 17 amino acids. Germline V gene data show CDR1 as LGHNA and CDR2 as YSLEER. J lost 3 bases, V lost 2 bases, and 9 bases had no gene match. The CDR3 is CASSQKGGQGGKNIQYF. The CDR3 DNA reads as TGCGCCAGCAGCCAAAAGGGCGGACAGGGCGGCAAAAACATTCAGTACTTC.

The V and J genes are TRBV5-6 and TRBJ2-1; 9 bases line up with TRBD2. The germline V gene has CDR1 SGHDT and CDR2 YYEEEE. Trimming at V came to 2 bases and at J to 4 bases, leaving 10 bases not matched to a gene. The CDR3 has 17 residues. The CDR3 here is CASSFTGGTSLYNEQFF. CDR3 sequence (DNA): TGTGCCAGCAGCTTCACCGGCGGGACTAGCCTTTACAATGAGCAGTTCTTC.

The V call is TRBV7-2, the J call TRBJ1-5, with TRBD1 matching over 8 bases. Germline V lookup: CDR1 SGHTA, CDR2 FQGNSA. The CDR3 spans 15 residues. Trimming at V came to 5 bases and at J to 3 bases, leaving 6 bases not matched to a gene. Here the CDR3 DNA reads TGTGCCAGCAGCGTACAGGGGGGAAACAATCAGCCCCAGCATTTT. Protein product: CASSVQGGNNQPQHF.

There are a few counts of this clonotype. V and J are TRBV6-1 and TRBJ1-5, with D perhaps TRBD1 (6 bases). CDR3 length: 16 residues. V was trimmed by 6 bases and J by 5 bases, leaving 20 bases between them. CDR1 and CDR2 (germline): MNHNS, SASEGT. The chain's CDR3 is CASRANPTGGYQPQHF. The CDR3 DNA is TGTGCCAGCAGGGCAAACCCGACAGGAGGTTATCAGCCCCAGCATTTT.

This clonotype was recorded a few times. The chain employs TRBV11-2 and TRBJ2-6, with 9 bases matching TRBD1. Germline V lookup: CDR1 SGHAT, CDR2 FQNNGV. The CDR3 length is 18 residues. V shed 5 bases and J 1 base; nucleotides not matched to a gene: 9. This CDR3 is CASSRGQGIFSGANVLTF. The CDR3 DNA reads as TGTGCCAGCAGCCGCGGACAGGGGATCTTTTCTGGGGCCAACGTCCTGACTTTC.

This chain uses TRBV19 with TRBJ2-5, with D unclear. The CDR3 has 12 amino acids. Trimming shortened V by 9 bases and J by 0 bases, and 8 bases separated the two germline ends. Looked up from germline, CDR1 is LNHDA and CDR2 is SQIVND (reference sequence). The CDR3: CARTGHQETQYF. CDR3 DNA sequence: TGTGCCAGAACTGGACACCAAGAGACCCAGTACTTC.

This clonotype turned up a few times. The chain links TRBV4-3 to TRBJ2-1; TRBD1 or TRBD2 may be the D gene (6 bases each). V was cut by 3 bases and J by 8 bases, with 14 bases left in between. The CDR3 is 14 amino acids. Looked up from germline, CDR1 is LGHNA and CDR2 is YSLEER. Here the CDR3 reads CASSHAGGADEQFF. For the CDR3, the DNA is TGCGCCAGCAGCCATGCCGGGGGCGCGGATGAGCAGTTCTTC.

This clonotype was detected many times. V and J are TRBV20-1 and TRBJ2-3; 7 bases map to TRBD2. V lost 3 bases, J lost 2 bases, and 11 bases stayed unmatched. Germline assignment: CDR1 DFQATT and CDR2 SNEGSKA (reference sequence). The CDR3 loop spans 16 amino acids. The chain's CDR3 is CSASTAGDLDTDTQYF. The CDR3 DNA sequence: TGCAGTGCTAGTACGGCGGGGGACTTGGACACAGATACGCAGTATTTT.

Here the CDR3 DNA reads TGTGCCAGCAGTTCACAGCGGGGGGCCCCAGATACGCAGTATTTT. Residues: CASSSQRGAPDTQYF. The chain is built from TRBV6-2 or TRBV6-3 and TRBJ2-3; 9 bases map to TRBD2. Germline V lookup: CDR1 MNHEY, CDR2 SVGEGT. There are 15 residues in the CDR3. Trimming removed 4 bases from V and 4 bases from J; junction bases left unmatched: 6.

This chain links TRBV5-1 with TRBJ1-1, with D unclear. Looked up from germline, CDR1 is SGHRS and CDR2 is YFSETQ. Trimming cost V 1 base and J 4 bases, with 14 bases left between them. This CDR3 has 15 residues. CDR3 bases: TGCGCCAGCAGCTTGAGGGAGGGAAGAAGCACTGAAGCTTTCTTT. Protein: CASSLREGRSTEAFF.

There are a few counts of this clonotype. This rearrangement joins TRBV9 to TRBJ2-1; D possibly corresponds to TRBD2 (6 bases). Trimming cost V 2 bases and J 13 bases, with 19 bases left between them. Germline V gene sequence: CDR1 SGDLS, CDR2 YYNGEE. The CDR3 consists of 14 residues. This CDR3 is CASSVGGEPSYQFF. The CDR3, as DNA: TGTGCCAGCAGCGTCGGCGGGGAGCCTTCTTACCAGTTCTTC.

The chain combines TRBV6-2 or TRBV6-3 with TRBJ2-3; 9 bases align to TRBD1. The germline V gene has CDR1 MNHEY and CDR2 SVGEGT. The CDR3 covers 14 residues. Unmatched junction bases numbered 5, after V lost 5 bases and J lost 5 bases. The CDR3 DNA sequence: TGTGCCAGCAGTGGGACAGGGTTTGGAGATACGCAGTATTTT. Translated, it gives CASSGTGFGDTQYF.

The rearrangement uses TRBV6-5 and TRBJ2-3; tentatively, D is TRBD2 (6 bases). Germline lookup yields CDR1 MNHEY and CDR2 SVGAGI. This CDR3 has 21 amino acids. Trimming stripped 0 bases from V and 6 bases from J, with 31 bases between. The CDR3 bases are TGTGCCAGCAGTTACTCCACGGCCAGGTCCGGAGGGGTTGGCGAAGGGGATACGCAGTATTTT. Protein product: CASSYSTARSGGVGEGDTQYF.

The CDR3 nucleotides are TGTGCCAGCAGCTTAGCGCAGGGGAAACATGGCTACACCTTC. It codes for CASSLAQGKHGYTF. The V call is TRBV7-2, the J call TRBJ1-2; tentatively, D is TRBD1 (6 bases). Trimming took 0 bases from V and 6 from J, leaving 11 bases between them. This CDR3 region has 14 residues. The germline V gene encodes CDR1 SGHTA and CDR2 FQGNSA.

This clonotype has just a few counts. V and J are TRBV27 and TRBJ2-2; 9 bases map to TRBD1. The V gene's germline CDR1 is MNHEY and CDR2 SMNVEV (reference sequence). The CDR3 extends over 14 amino acids. J was trimmed by 6 bases and V by 5 bases; bases with no gene match: 4. DNA for the CDR3: TGTGCCAGCAGTCCTGGACAGGGGCCCGGGGAGCTGTTTTTT. Residues: CASSPGQGPGELFF.

V usage is TRBV24-1 and J usage is TRBJ2-5; 8 bases map to TRBD1. Germline values: CDR1 KGHDR, CDR2 SFDVKD. Losses at the gene ends were 3 bases for V and 1 base for J; bases not matched to a gene: 6. The CDR3 sequence is 16 residues long. The CDR3 nucleotides are TGTGCCACCAGTGATACGACAGGGGCGGTCCAAGAGACCCAGTACTTC. It codes for CATSDTTGAVQETQYF.

For this clonotype: Germline is not matched at one junction end, which may reflect a read error. V gene TRBV12-3 or TRBV12-4 combines with J gene TRBJ2-5, with a weak D call TRBD1 (6 bases). The CDR3 runs to 14 residues. CDR3 sequence: CASSLDRRQETQYF. The CDR3 bases are TGTGCCAGCAGCTTAGACAGGCGTCAAGAGACCCAGTACTTC.